Each of the 14 T cell receptor beta chains below was sequenced from the same sample in a study of cytomegalovirus exposure and HLA in healthy donors. PCR used 60 Vbeta primers and 13 Jbeta primers. Here immunoSEQ multiplex PCR was the method, and the copy in TCRdb shows in-frame clones only, minus some. The repertoire consists of 100,000 to 150,000 clones, with 55% to 75% occurring once and the leading ten covering 2.9%. Sequences were obtained from PBMCs. The receptors were sampled from a human donor in good health.

The J gene is TRBJ2-5, the V gene TRBV6-5; D might be TRBD2 (6 bases). The germline V gene has CDR1 MNHEY and CDR2 SVGAGI. CDR3 length: 15 residues. V was shortened by 2 bases and J by 0 bases, with 10 bases between the two germline ends. CDR3 amino acids: CASSYTGTDQETQYF. The CDR3 DNA sequence: TGTGCCAGCAGTTACACGGGGACTGACCAAGAGACCCAGTACTTC.

The chain links TRBV28 to TRBJ2-1; D is perhaps TRBD1 (7 bases). The CDR3 consists of 14 residues. V lost 5 bases and J lost 7, with 15 bases in between. In germline, CDR1 is MDHEN, CDR2 SYDVKM. The CDR3 sequence is CASSTPGGSNEQFF. The CDR3 DNA is TGTGCCAGCAGTACCCCAGGGGGGAGTAATGAGCAGTTCTTC.

The chain recombines TRBV30 with TRBJ2-3; 13 nucleotides match TRBD2. CDR1 is GTSNPN, CDR2 SVGIG, per germline (reference sequence). The CDR3 extends over 14 amino acids. Unmatched junction bases numbered 0, after V lost 5 bases and J lost 1 base. Written as DNA, the CDR3 is TGTGCCTGGGGACTAGCGGGGGGCACAGATACGCAGTATTTT. Its protein is CAWGLAGGTDTQYF. The whole variable domain, filled in from reference TRBV30 and TRBJ2-3, reads SQTIHQWPATLVQPVGSPLSLECTVEGTSNPNLYWYRQAAGRGLQLLFYSVGIGQISSEVPQNLSASRPQDRQFILSSKKLLLSDSGFYLCAWGLAGGTDTQYFGPGTRLTVL.

The rearrangement joins TRBV7-9 to TRBJ2-5; D is undetermined. The CDR3 has 16 amino acids. Germline V gene data show CDR1 as SEHNR and CDR2 as FQNEAQ (reference sequence). The V end lost 4 bases, the J end lost 0 bases, and 15 bases lay between the germline ends. This CDR3 reads CASSYARLLDQETQYF. The CDR3 DNA reads TGTGCCAGCAGCTATGCACGACTTCTAGACCAAGAGACCCAGTACTTC.

V and J are TRBV7-3 and TRBJ2-2; TRBD1 might be the D (7 bases). CDR1 and CDR2 (germline): SGHTA, FQGTGA. The CDR3 extends over 14 amino acids. The ends were cut back, 5 bases at V and 4 bases at J, with 11 bases in the middle. CDR3 sequence: CASSAGQLTGELFF. DNA for the CDR3: TGTGCCAGCAGCGCGGGACAGCTCACCGGGGAGCTGTTTTTT.

The chain combines TRBV2 with TRBJ1-2; possibly TRBD1 for D (6 bases). The V and J ends lost 8 bases and 4 bases respectively, with 17 bases between them. CDR3 length: 14 amino acids. CDR1 is SNHLY, CDR2 FYNNEI, per germline. The CDR3 nucleotides are TGTGCCAGCCCAGATGGGGGCGTTAGCTATGGCTACACCTTC. It codes for CASPDGGVSYGYTF.

The J gene is TRBJ1-5, the V gene TRBV10-3, with D perhaps matching TRBD1 (6 bases). The CDR3 spans 14 residues. CDR1 ENHRY and CDR2 SYGVKD come from the germline V gene. V lost 6 bases to trimming and J lost 4 bases, with 13 bases between them. The CDR3 region has the DNA TGTGCCATCAGGGGGGCCGCCCAAAATCAGCCCCAGCATTTT. Translated: CAIRGAAQNQPQHF.

CDR3 DNA: TGCGCCAGCAGCGTCCGGGACAGTTCCTACAATGAGCAGTTCTTC. Translation gives CASSVRDSSYNEQFF. This chain joins TRBV5-1 and TRBJ2-1, with 7 bases matching TRBD1. Per the germline V gene, CDR1 is SGHRS and CDR2 is YFSETQ. This CDR3 has 15 residues. The J segment lost 1 base and the V segment lost 4 bases, leaving 5 bases of the junction unmatched.

This chain connects TRBV4-2 to TRBJ1-6, with a tentative D call TRBD1 (6 bases). V gave up 0 bases and J gave up 4 bases, with 19 bases separating them. Germline-derived CDR1 and CDR2 are LGHNA and YNFKEQ. This CDR3 contains 19 residues. The CDR3 reads CASSQEGDRPGAYNSPLHF. The CDR3 DNA follows: TGTGCCAGCAGCCAAGAGGGCGATAGGCCAGGGGCTTATAATTCACCCCTCCACTTT.

This sequence joins TRBV6-5 and TRBJ2-1; D uncertain. This CDR3 has 13 residues. Trimming shortened V by 6 bases and J by 4 bases, and 10 bases separated the two germline ends. Germline V CDR1 and CDR2: MNHEY, SVGAGI. The CDR3 sequence is CASSNRIYNEQFF. The CDR3 DNA follows: TGTGCCAGCAGCAACAGAATTTACAATGAGCAGTTCTTC.

The chain has TRBV19 and TRBJ2-2; perhaps TRBD2 as D (6 bases). V gave up 3 bases and J gave up 1 base, with 12 bases separating them. This CDR3 is 16 amino acids long. The germline gives CDR1 LNHDA, CDR2 SQIVND (reference sequence). CDR3 nucleotide sequence: TGTGCCAGTAGTATCCCCCGGGGGAGGAACACCGGGGAGCTGTTTTTT. Its translation: CASSIPRGRNTGELFF.

The V gene is TRBV7-3, the J gene TRBJ2-1; 7 bases are shared with TRBD2. From germline, CDR1 is SGHTA and CDR2 FQGTGA. The CDR3 consists of 14 residues. V was pared by 8 bases and J by 10 bases, with 14 bases of the junction left unmatched. CDR3 sequence reads: CASSATSFSGEQFF. In DNA form, the CDR3 reads TGTGCCAGCTCTGCGACTAGCTTCTCGGGCGAGCAGTTCTTC.

This clone showed up just a few times. The chain uses TRBV7-8 and TRBJ2-7; 9 nucleotides align to TRBD1. The CDR3 totals 18 residues. Germline loops: CDR1 SGHVS, CDR2 FQNEAQ. With V trimmed by 6 bases and J by 3 bases, 18 bases remained unmatched. The CDR3 region has the DNA TGTGCCAGCAGTGTAATCCGGGACAGGGCCCGGCAGAACTACGAGCAGTACTTC. The encoded protein is CASSVIRDRARQNYEQYF.

The V and J genes are TRBV7-2 and TRBJ2-1, with D hard to call. Germline V CDR1 and CDR2: SGHTA, FQGNSA. Trimming took 5 bases from V and 8 from J, leaving 10 bases between them. This CDR3 region has 12 residues. The CDR3 nucleotides are TGTGCCAGCAGCCCCCCCTCCCATGAGCAGTTCTTC. It codes for CASSPPSHEQFF.